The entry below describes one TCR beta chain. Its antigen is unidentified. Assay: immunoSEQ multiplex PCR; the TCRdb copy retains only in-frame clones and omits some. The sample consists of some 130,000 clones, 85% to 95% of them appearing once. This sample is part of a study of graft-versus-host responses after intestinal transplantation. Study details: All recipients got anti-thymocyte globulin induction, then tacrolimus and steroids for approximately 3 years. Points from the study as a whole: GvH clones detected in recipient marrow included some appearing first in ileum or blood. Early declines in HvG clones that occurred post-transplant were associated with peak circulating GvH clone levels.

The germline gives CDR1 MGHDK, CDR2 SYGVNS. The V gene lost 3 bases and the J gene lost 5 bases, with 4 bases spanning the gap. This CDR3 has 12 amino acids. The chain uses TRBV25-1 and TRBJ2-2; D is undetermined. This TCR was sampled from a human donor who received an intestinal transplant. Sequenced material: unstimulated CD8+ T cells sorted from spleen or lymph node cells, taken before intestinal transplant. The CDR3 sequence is CASSDLTGELFF. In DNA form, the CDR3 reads TGTGCCAGCAGTGATTTAACCGGGGAGCTGTTTTTT.